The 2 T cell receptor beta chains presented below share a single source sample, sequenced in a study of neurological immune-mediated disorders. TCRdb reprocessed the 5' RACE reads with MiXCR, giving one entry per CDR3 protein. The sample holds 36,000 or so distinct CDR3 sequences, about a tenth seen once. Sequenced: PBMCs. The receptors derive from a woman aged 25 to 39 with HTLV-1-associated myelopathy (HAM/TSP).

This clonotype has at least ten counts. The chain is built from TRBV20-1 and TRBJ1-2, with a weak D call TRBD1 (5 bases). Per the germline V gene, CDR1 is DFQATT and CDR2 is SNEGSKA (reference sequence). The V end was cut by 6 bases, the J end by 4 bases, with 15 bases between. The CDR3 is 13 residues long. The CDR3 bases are TGCAGTGCAGAGCCTCAAGGGGCCTATGGCTACACCTTC. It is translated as CSAEPQGAYGYTF.

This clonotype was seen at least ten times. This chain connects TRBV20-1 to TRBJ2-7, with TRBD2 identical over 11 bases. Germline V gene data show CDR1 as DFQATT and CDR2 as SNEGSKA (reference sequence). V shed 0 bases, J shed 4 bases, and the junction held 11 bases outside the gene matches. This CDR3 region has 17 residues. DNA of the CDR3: TGCAGTGCTAGAGATCTAGCGGCTAGCGGGGGGCTATACGAGCAGTACTTC. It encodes CSARDLAASGGLYEQYF.